The 13 T cell receptor beta chains below come from one sample, sequenced in a study of cytomegalovirus exposure and HLA in healthy donors. A multiplex PCR was run with 60 Vbeta primers and 13 Jbeta primers. Method: immunoSEQ multiplex PCR; TCRdb's copy keeps in-frame clones and lacks some. The sample lists around 140,000 clones, just under 80% occurring once. The sequencing sample was made of PBMCs. These receptors all come from a male donor in good health and CMV-seronegative.

This clone has more than one count but fewer than ten. This chain connects TRBV6-7 to TRBJ1-4; 7 nucleotides align to TRBD1. TRBV6-7 is an ORF; its function is uncertain. This CDR3 contains 15 residues. V gave up 6 bases and J gave up 7 bases; unmatched junction bases: 11. The CDR3 loop is CASSFGQDECEKLFF. CDR3 DNA sequence: TGTGCCAGCAGCTTCGGACAGGACGAATGTGAAAAACTGTTTTTT.

The chain employs TRBV9 and TRBJ1-1, with D possibly being TRBD1 (6 bases). V was pared by 4 bases and J by 0 bases, with 19 bases between. CDR3 length equals 17 residues. Germline V gene data show CDR1 as SGDLS and CDR2 as YYNGEE. The CDR3 loop is CASSHPGGPVMNTEAFF. The CDR3 nucleotides are TGTGCCAGCAGCCACCCCGGGGGGCCTGTAATGAACACTGAAGCTTTCTTT.

This clone was picked up one time. V is TRBV5-1 and J is TRBJ1-1; no firm D call. The germline gives CDR1 SGHRS, CDR2 YFSETQ. V dropped 6 bases and J dropped 2 bases, with 11 bases sitting between them. CDR3 size: 13 residues. The CDR3 DNA reads as TGCGCCAGCACTCGAGACACTAACACTGAAGCTTTCTTT. Its translation: CASTRDTNTEAFF.

V is TRBV29-1 and J is TRBJ1-2; TRBD1 agrees at 12 bases. V was pared by 6 bases and J by 6 bases, with 8 bases of the junction left unmatched. This CDR3 contains 14 residues. Germline CDR1 SQVTM, CDR2 ANQGSEA. The CDR3 protein is CSVTPGQGANGYTF. The DNA of the CDR3 is TGCAGCGTAACTCCGGGACAGGGGGCAAATGGCTACACCTTC.

V gene TRBV9 combines with J gene TRBJ2-7; 13 bases align to TRBD2. The CDR3 is 16 residues long. CDR1 SGDLS and CDR2 YYNGEE come from the germline V gene. V lost 7 bases to trimming and J lost 3 bases; unmatched junction nucleotides: 10. The CDR3, as DNA: TGTGCCAGCTCTCCCGGGACTAGCGGGACTCTCTACGAGCAGTACTTC. The encoded protein is CASSPGTSGTLYEQYF.

The chain has TRBV30 and TRBJ2-7, with D maybe TRBD2 (5 bases). Germline-derived CDR1 and CDR2 are GTSNPN and SVGIG (reference sequence). V dropped 6 bases and J dropped 2 bases, with 8 bases sitting between them. The CDR3 has 11 residues. CDR3 DNA sequence: TGTGCCTGCGGAGGTACCTACGAGCAGTACTTC. It translates to CACGGTYEQYF.

Details on this clone: The junction shows a germline mismatch at one end, possibly a read error. Other DNA sequences from this sample encode an identical CDR3 as well. J is TRBJ2-1 and V is TRBV5-6; 7 nucleotides match TRBD1. The length of the CDR3 is 15 residues. Germline CDR1 SGHDT, CDR2 YYEEEE. This CDR3 reads CASSGQDSSYNEQFF. Here the CDR3 DNA reads TGCGCCAGCAGCGGACAGGATAGTAGCTACAATGAGCAGTTCTTC. Combining the CDR3 with reference TRBV5-6 and TRBJ2-1 gives the whole variable domain DAGVTQSPTHLIKTRGQQVTLRCSPKSGHDTVSWYQQALGQGPQFIFQYYEEEERQRGNFPDRFSGHQFPNYSSELNVNALLLGDSALYLCASSGQDSSYNEQFFGPGTRLTVL.

This clone was seen more than once but under ten times. The V gene is TRBV7-2, the J gene TRBJ1-1; TRBD1 matches 9 bases. Per the germline V gene, CDR1 is SGHTA and CDR2 is FQGNSA. The V gene end was trimmed by 8 bases and the J gene end by 5 bases; junction bases not matched to a gene: 15. CDR3 length: 16 residues. The chain's CDR3 is CASSTHRGRGLTEAFF. The DNA for the CDR3 is TGTGCCAGCTCTACTCACAGGGGGCGCGGTTTGACTGAAGCTTTCTTT.

This sequence joins TRBV2 and TRBJ2-7; weak D call: TRBD1 (5 bases). There are 13 residues in the CDR3. Germline CDR1 is SNHLY and CDR2 is FYNNEI. Trimming pared 7 bases from V and 5 bases from J, leaving 15 bases between. The DNA of the CDR3 is TGTGCCAGCAAAACGACAGATTTGGACGAGCAGTACTTC. It is translated as CASKTTDLDEQYF.

This clone was counted a few times. The chain is built from TRBV5-6 and TRBJ2-7; TRBD1 matches at 9 bases. J was trimmed by 5 bases and V by 2 bases; bases with no gene match: 8. CDR1 and CDR2 from the germline V gene are SGHDT and YYEEEE. The CDR3 has 15 residues. The CDR3 protein is CASSLYRGRHDEQYF. DNA for the CDR3: TGTGCCAGCAGCTTATACAGGGGGCGCCACGACGAGCAGTACTTC.

This clone was detected once. J is TRBJ2-1 and V is TRBV30, with 8 bases fitting TRBD2. V lost 5 bases and J lost 15; bases outside the gene matches: 12. Germline lookup yields CDR1 GTSNPN and CDR2 SVGIG (reference sequence). This CDR3 has 12 amino acids. The CDR3: CAWPKSGGPMFF. In nucleotides, the CDR3 is TGTGCCTGGCCAAAGTCGGGGGGGCCGATGTTCTTC.

This clone was seen a handful of times. The chain has TRBV2 and TRBJ1-1; D unclear. Trimming removed 4 bases at V and 7 bases at J, with 7 bases between. Per germline, CDR1 SNHLY and CDR2 FYNNEI. The CDR3 runs 11 residues. CDR3 coding DNA: TGTGCCAGCAGTGTCGATAGTGAAGCTTTCTTT. Protein: CASSVDSEAFF.

The V and J genes are TRBV6-5 and TRBJ2-7; 9 nucleotides align to TRBD1. The CDR3 runs to 16 residues. Per germline, CDR1 MNHEY and CDR2 SVGAGI. Trimming took 0 bases from V and 3 from J; bases not matched to a gene: 6. CDR3 protein: CASSYSSGTGFYEQYF. Here the CDR3 DNA reads TGTGCCAGCAGTTACTCTTCCGGGACAGGGTTCTACGAGCAGTACTTC.